This T cell receptor beta chain was documented in a study (dated by TCRdb to the mid-2010s). Notes on the research overall: The study examined whether tumor-infiltrating Tregs in breast cancer are drawn from blood Tregs or arise in situ by conversion from other CD4+ T cell subsets.

The Miltenyi Naive CD4+ T Cell Isolation kit was used to purify naive CD4+ T cells, and CD25 microbeads were used to remove Tregs. Tregs, naive and memory CD4+ T cells from tumor, blood and ipsilateral draining lymph nodes of a handful of breast cancer patients underwent full-length TCR alpha and beta sequencing. Tumor tissue, along with lymph nodes from ipsilateral axillary dissection, was perfused with PBS, minced, and then digested using collagenase I and hyaluronidase. A purity exceeding 90% was confirmed by FACS for the sorted cell populations. The study at large found these results: Tumor memory CD4+ T cell TCR gene usage clustered with blood and lymph node memory CD4+ cells and lymph node naive CD4+ cells. Rather than covering whole repertoires, validation in the larger cohort was restricted to a single TCR beta V-J rearrangement. Tumor-infiltrating Treg TCR alpha and beta sequences overlapped most with tumor naive CD4+ T cells, then with blood naive CD4+ T cells.

Full-length TCR variable regions were amplified by 5' RACE PCR using constant-region reverse primers, and then by semi-nested PCR using Nested Universal Primer A. Using the ReliaPrep RNA Cell Miniprep System, total RNA was extracted, and the SMARTer RACE 5'/3' Kit was then used to reverse transcribe the RNA into 5'RACE-ready cDNA. Full-length TCR alpha and beta libraries were barcoded with multiplex adaptors and sequenced on an Illumina MiSeq. Regarding the original processing steps: For each of nine subset-tissue groups, sequencing data from the five patients were pooled, and the groups were then compared using unsupervised clustering of TCR gene usage. The Morisita-Horn index, with shared sequences weighted by their contribution to each repertoire, was used to calculate repertoire similarity. TCRdb applied fastp at Q25 and MiXCR to the public reads, then kept only in-frame beta chains. Here each entry gathers all rows of one CDR3 protein and keeps the most common genes and DNA. TCRdb's processing, not the authors' own work, is the source of the V and J calls. For this sample there are 45,000 to 60,000 distinct CDR3 sequences; approximately 23% appear just once. 3% to 4% of the sample is held by the ten biggest clonotypes.

Details on this clonotype: Its antigen is not yet known. The input lacks base qualities; no much larger clone sits a single base away.

V is cut back by 7 bases and J by 12 bases, with 17 bases in the junction unmatched. Including the terminal cysteine and phenylalanine, the CDR3 comprises 14 residues. Of the read, only the CDR3 DNA is kept; its 42 bases are in frame from base 1. The germline V gene sets CDR1 to MDHEN and CDR2 to SYDVKM. The TCR originated in a female donor with breast cancer. The sequence joins TRBV28 to TRBJ2-7; TRBD1 matches 8 bases in the middle. The material sequenced was tumor-infiltrating naive CD4+ T cells sorted from the breast tumor. The sample's cell subset or site, from its label and the paper: naive CD4+ T cells, CD4+CD45RA+CD25-. The CDR3 reads as follows: CASIPGTGGFSRYF. The nucleotide sequence reads TGTGCCAGCATTCCCGGGACAGGTGGATTTAGTCGGTACTTC.